The sample holds a few counts of the clone carrying this T cell receptor (beta chain). This record comes from a study of T cells in Graves' hyperthyroidism and ophthalmopathy. Stable Graves' hyperthyroidism meant no ophthalmopathy progression within 18 months. The length of the CDR3 is 14 residues. Looked up from germline, CDR1 is GTSNPN and CDR2 is SVGIG (reference sequence). V lost 0 bases to trimming and J lost 7 bases, with 15 bases between them. RNA transcripts gave rise to amplified TCR beta CDR3 regions. First-round RT-PCR targeting the TCR CDR3 was performed with the HTBI primer set. Using its own MiXCR run on the multiplex PCR reads, TCRdb lists one record per CDR3 protein. The sample lists a few hundred thousand distinct CDR3 sequences, under 60% occurring once.

The chain is built from TRBV30 and TRBJ1-1; D is uncertain. The receptor comes from a woman aged 18-29 years with Graves' hyperthyroidism. Sequenced sample: peripheral blood or thyroid tissue (not recorded which). CDR3 protein: CAWSVLGGNGEAFF. As DNA, the CDR3 is TGTGCCTGGAGTGTACTAGGTGGTAATGGTGAAGCTTTCTTT. Drawing the rest from reference TRBV30 and TRBJ1-1, the complete variable domain is SQTIHQWPATLVQPVGSPLSLECTVEGTSNPNLYWYRQAAGRGLQLLFYSVGIGQISSEVPQNLSASRPQDRQFILSSKKLLLSDSGFYLCAWSVLGGNGEAFFGQGTRLTVV.